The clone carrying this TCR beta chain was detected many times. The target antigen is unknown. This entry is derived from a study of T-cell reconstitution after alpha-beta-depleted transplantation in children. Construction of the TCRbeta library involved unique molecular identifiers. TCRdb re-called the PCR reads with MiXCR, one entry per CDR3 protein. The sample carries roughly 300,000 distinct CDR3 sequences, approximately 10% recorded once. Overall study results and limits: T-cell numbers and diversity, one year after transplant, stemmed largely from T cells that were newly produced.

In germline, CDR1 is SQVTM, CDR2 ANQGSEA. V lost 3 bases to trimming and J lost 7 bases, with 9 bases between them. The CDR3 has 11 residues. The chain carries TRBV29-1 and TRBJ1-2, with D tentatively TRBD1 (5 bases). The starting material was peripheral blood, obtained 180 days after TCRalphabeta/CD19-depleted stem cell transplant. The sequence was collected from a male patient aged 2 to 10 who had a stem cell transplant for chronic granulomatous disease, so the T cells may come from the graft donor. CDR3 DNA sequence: TGCAGCGTTGAGGAGGGGTTTGGCTACACCTTC. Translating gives CSVEEGFGYTF.